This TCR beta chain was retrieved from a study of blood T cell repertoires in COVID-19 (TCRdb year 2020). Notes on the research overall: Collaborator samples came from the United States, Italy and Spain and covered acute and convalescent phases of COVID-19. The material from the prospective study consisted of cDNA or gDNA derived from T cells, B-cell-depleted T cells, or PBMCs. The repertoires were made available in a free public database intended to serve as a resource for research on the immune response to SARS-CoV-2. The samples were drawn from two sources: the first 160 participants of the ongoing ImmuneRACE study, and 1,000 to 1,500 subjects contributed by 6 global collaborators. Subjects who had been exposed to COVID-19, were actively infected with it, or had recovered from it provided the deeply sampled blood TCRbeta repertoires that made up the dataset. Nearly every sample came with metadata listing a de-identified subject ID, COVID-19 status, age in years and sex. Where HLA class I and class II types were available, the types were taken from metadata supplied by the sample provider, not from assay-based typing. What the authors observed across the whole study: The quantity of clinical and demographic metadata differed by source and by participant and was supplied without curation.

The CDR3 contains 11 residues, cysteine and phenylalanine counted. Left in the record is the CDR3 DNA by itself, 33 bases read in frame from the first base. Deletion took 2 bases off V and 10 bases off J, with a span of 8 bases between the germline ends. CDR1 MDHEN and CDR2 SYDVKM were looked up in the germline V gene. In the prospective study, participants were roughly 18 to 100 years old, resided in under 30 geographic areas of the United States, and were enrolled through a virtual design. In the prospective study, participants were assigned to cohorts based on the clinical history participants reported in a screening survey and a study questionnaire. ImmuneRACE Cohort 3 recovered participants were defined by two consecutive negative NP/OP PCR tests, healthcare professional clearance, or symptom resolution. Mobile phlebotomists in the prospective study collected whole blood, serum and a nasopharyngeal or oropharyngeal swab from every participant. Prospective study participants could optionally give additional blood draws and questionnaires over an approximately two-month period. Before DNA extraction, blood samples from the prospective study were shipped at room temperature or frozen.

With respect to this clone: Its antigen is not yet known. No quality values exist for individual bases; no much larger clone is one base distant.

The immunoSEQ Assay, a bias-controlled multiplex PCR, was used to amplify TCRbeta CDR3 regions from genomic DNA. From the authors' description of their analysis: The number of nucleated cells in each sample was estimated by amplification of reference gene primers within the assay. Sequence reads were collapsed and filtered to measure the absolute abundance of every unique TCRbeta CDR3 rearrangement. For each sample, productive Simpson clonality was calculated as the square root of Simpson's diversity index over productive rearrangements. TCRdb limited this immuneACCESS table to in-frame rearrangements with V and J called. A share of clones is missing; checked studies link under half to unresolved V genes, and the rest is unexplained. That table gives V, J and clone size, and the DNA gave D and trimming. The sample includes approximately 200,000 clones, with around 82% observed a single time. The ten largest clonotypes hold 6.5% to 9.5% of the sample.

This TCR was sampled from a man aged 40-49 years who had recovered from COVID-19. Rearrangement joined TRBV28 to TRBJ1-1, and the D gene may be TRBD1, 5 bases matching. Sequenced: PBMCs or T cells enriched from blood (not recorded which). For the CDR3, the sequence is CASSLMGGAFF. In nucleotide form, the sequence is TGTGCCAGCAGTTTAATGGGGGGAGCTTTCTTT.